This T cell receptor beta chain was observed in a study of cytomegalovirus exposure and HLA in healthy donors. Primers: 60 Vbeta forward and 13 Jbeta reverse. Clones were sequenced by immunoSEQ multiplex PCR, and TCRdb holds only the in-frame ones, with some missing. The top ten clones hold approximately 4.3% of a sample with 130,000 to 150,000 clones, approximately 68% of them seen once. Per germline, CDR1 SGDLS and CDR2 YYNGEE. This CDR3 region has 17 residues. Trimming cost V 4 bases and J 0 bases, with 17 bases left between them. Note on this clone: Its antigen is unknown.

Study results and limitations: Serostatus for CMV was the only available immune exposure information. Productive rates of about 90% or about 30% were seen for most TCR beta V segments in an earlier analysis. A list of approximately 160 TCR beta chains associated with cytomegalovirus was given. Later work found most CMV-associated TCR beta chains apparently HLA-restricted.

The sequenced material came from PBMCs. The V gene is TRBV9, the J gene TRBJ1-3; D gene unclear. The TCR sequence derives from a man aged 60 to 75 in good health and CMV-seronegative. CDR3 in DNA: TGTGCCAGCAGCTTAACCCCCGGTCAGGACTCTGGAAACACCATATATTTT. It codes for CASSLTPGQDSGNTIYF.